This T cell receptor beta chain was profiled in a study of vaccination effects on CD4 cells after COVID-19 (dated 2022 in TCRdb). Background on the whole study: Each participant received two doses of an mRNA SARS-CoV-2 vaccine, either BNT162b2 or mRNA-1273. Pre-vaccine samples from two convalescent patients were drawn 16 days and one week before the first dose, 142 and 148 days after COVID-19 diagnosis. Cultures from other donors in the study were sequenced using the Oncomine TCR Beta short-read assay on an Illumina iSeq 100. The full study included 9 to 10 COVID-19 convalescent patients and several SARS-CoV-2-naive healthy vaccine recipients. The study compared SARS-CoV-2 spike-specific CD4+ TCR repertoires before and after mRNA vaccination in COVID-19 convalescent patients and infection-naive vaccine recipients. Here is what the overall study found, with its caveats: The study was limited by a small number of convalescent patients, and early post-infection timepoints were lacking. At late post-vaccination timepoints, both infection-induced and vaccine-induced clones showed marked clonal contraction, consistent with waning T cell responses. In convalescent patients, the post-vaccine spike-reactive repertoire consisted mainly of new vaccine-induced clones, largely distinct from infection-induced clones.

Trimming accounts for 3 bases at V and 3 bases at J, while the number of junction bases matched to no gene is 15. The CDR3 runs 17 amino acids, cysteine and phenylalanine included. Only the CDR3 DNA is retained, 51 bases long and in frame from the first base. CDR1 and CDR2 were assigned from the germline V gene (reference sequence) as DFQATT and SNEGSKA. With regard to this clone: This receptor's antigen is unknown. No per-base quality is available; no much larger clone lies one base away.

Library generation was performed with the immunoSEQ multiplex PCR assay. DNA from the CD4+ T cells that had been cultured and isolated underwent TCR beta CDR3 sequencing. The study's processing was this. Non-productive TCR sequences were discarded, and reads were trimmed to the CDR3 region, with only CDR3s of 7 or more amino acids retained. The MANAFEST web app was used to identify antigen-specific clonotypes by comparing expansion in peptide wells with expansion in reference cultures. For clones to be considered positive, expansion at FDR<0.05 versus reference and all other wells, an odds ratio above 5, and a frequency above 0.1% in two replicate wells were required. Cross-reactive clonotypes were defined as significantly expanded in SARS-CoV-2 spike wells and in at least one common cold coronavirus spike condition. CDR3 similarity was assessed by Levenshtein distance using the stringdist R package, and unrooted trees were constructed with ape in R 3.6.1. TCRdb took over this immuneACCESS table, retaining in-frame rearrangements with V and J assigned. Such tables are incomplete; in checked studies, under half of the missing clones stem from an unresolved V gene, and the remainder is unexplained. V and J calls and clone size are given by that table; D and trimming were obtained from the DNA. The sample table records around 75,000 clones; 65% to 85% of these occur just once. Of the sample, 5% falls within the top ten clones.

The ViraFEST assay stimulated PBMC with viral peptide pools and then used TCR sequencing to identify antigen-specific CD4+ T cell clonotypes by expansion. After less than eleven days of culture, CD4+ T cells were isolated with the EasySep CD4+ T cell isolation kit. PCR-confirmed SARS-CoV-2 infection had occurred in convalescent patients between March and December 2020, before the Alpha, Beta and Delta variants emerged in the United States. Some 2 million PBMC per well were cultured with about 9 ug/ml peptides in IMDM containing around 5.3% human AB serum, approximately 9.1 IU/ml IL-2 and gentamicin. For the negative control culture condition, an HIV-1 Nef peptide pool was used. On days 3 and 7, half of the culture medium was replaced with fresh IL-2-containing medium. Unless noted otherwise, every peptide stimulation condition was cultured in triplicate wells. Using Ficoll-Paque Plus gradient centrifugation, PBMC were separated from whole blood and then either used fresh or cryopreserved at -140C. The QIAamp micro DNA kit was used to extract genomic DNA from the cultured CD4+ T cells.

This chain joins TRBV20-1 to TRBJ2-7; TRBD2 aligns with 9 central bases. Sequencing used CD4+ T cells from PBMCs cultured with HIV peptides, obtained before COVID-19 vaccination. This sample's cell subset or site label indicates: HIV-1 Nef peptide pool negative control/reference culture. This receptor was obtained from a human donor who had a prior SARS-CoV-2 infection. The CDR3 protein is CSASPSGGTTLHYEQYF. The sequenced DNA is TGCAGTGCTAGTCCCAGCGGGGGGACCACTTTACACTACGAGCAGTACTTC.